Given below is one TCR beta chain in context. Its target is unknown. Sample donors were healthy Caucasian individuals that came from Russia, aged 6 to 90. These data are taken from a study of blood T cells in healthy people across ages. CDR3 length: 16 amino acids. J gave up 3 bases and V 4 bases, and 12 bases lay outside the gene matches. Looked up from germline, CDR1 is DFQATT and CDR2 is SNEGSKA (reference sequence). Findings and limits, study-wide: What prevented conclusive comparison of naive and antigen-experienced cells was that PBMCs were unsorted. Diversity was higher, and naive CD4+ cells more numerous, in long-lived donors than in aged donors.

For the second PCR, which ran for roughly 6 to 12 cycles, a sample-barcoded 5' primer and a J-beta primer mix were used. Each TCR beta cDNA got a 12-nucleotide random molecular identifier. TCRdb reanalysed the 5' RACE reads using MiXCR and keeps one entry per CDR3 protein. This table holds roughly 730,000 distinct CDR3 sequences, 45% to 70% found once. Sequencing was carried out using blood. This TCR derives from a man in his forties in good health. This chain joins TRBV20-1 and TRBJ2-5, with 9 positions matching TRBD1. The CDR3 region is CSANPDTGTGKETQYF. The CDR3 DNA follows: TGCAGTGCTAATCCAGACACCGGGACAGGGAAAGAGACCCAGTACTTC.